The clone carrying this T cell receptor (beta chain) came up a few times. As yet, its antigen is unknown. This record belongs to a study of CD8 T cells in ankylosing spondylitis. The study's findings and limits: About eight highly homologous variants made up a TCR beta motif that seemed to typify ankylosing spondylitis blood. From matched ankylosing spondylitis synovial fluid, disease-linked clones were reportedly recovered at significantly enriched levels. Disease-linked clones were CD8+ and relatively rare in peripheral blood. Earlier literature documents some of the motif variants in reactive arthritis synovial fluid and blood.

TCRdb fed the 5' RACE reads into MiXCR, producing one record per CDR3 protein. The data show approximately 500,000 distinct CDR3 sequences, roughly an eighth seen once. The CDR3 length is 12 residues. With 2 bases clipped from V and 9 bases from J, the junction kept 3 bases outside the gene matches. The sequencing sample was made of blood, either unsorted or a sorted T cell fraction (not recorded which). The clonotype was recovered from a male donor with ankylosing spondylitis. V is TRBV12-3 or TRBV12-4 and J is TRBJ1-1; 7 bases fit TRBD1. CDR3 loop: CASSLQGQQAFF. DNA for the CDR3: TGTGCCAGCAGTTTACAGGGACAGCAAGCTTTCTTT.